The entry below gives a single TCR beta chain sequence along with its context. The data were taken from a study of blood T cell repertoires in COVID-19. Study information: The United States, Italy and Spain provided the acute and convalescent COVID-19 samples.

Sequencing used immunoSEQ multiplex PCR; TCRdb keeps in-frame clones, though not all of them. The sample consists of approximately 250,000 clones, 88% of them appearing once. V was trimmed by 5 bases and J by 4 bases, leaving 9 bases between them. The CDR3 covers 13 residues. The germline CDR1 and CDR2 sequences are MNHEY and SVGAGI. Input material: PBMCs or T cells enriched from blood (not recorded which). V gene TRBV6-5 combines with J gene TRBJ2-1, with unresolved D. The TCR sequence derives from a young woman who had recovered from COVID-19. The CDR3 loop reads CASSSTPYNEQFF. The CDR3 DNA sequence: TGTGCCAGCAGTAGTACACCGTACAATGAGCAGTTCTTC.